A selection of T cell receptor beta chains follows, all from one sample in a study of T cell changes during pregnancy in multiple sclerosis. Profiled with immunoSEQ multiplex PCR; TCRdb holds only in-frame clones, not every one. This table has more than 55,000 clones, around 94% appearing once. The sequencing here drew on peripheral blood, taken in the third trimester of pregnancy. The receptor set was obtained from a female donor with multiple sclerosis, enrolled in a pregnancy study. Each CDR3 is given with its conserved first and last residue. D genes are given only for firm matches. Rows may omit the clone size; those that give it use once, few, many or a size class.

clone_size | d_call | j_call | v_call | cdr3_aa | cdr3_nt
few | NA | TRBJ2-1 | TRBV27 | CASRTADNEQFF | TGTGCCAGCAGGACAGCCGACAATGAGCAGTTCTTC
NA | TRBD1 | TRBJ2-6 | TRBV11-2 | CASSEQGTGANVLTF | TGTGCCAGCAGCGAACAGGGGACTGGGGCCAACGTCCTGACTTTC
NA | NA | TRBJ1-2 | TRBV25-1 | CASSESGGNYGYTF | TGTGCCAGCAGTGAATCGGGGGGGAACTATGGCTACACCTTC
NA | TRBD1 | TRBJ2-6 | TRBV29-1 | CSVVGTGGGFGSGANVLTF | TGCAGCGTCGTCGGGACAGGGGGCGGGTTCGGCTCTGGGGCCAACGTCCTGACTTTC
NA | TRBD2 | TRBJ2-3 | TRBV2 | CASSERWLAGLLAVGTDTQYF | TGTGCCAGCAGTGAAAGGTGGCTAGCGGGGTTACTAGCAGTCGGCACAGATACGCAGTATTTT
NA | TRBD2 | TRBJ2-1 | TRBV2 | CASSVATSGTFYNEQFF | TGTGCCAGCAGTGTCGCGACTAGCGGAACATTCTACAATGAGCAGTTCTTC
NA | NA | TRBJ1-1 | TRBV18 | CASSTMRGGGGLNTEAFF | TGTGCCAGCTCAACAATGCGGGGAGGGGGTGGGCTGAACACTGAAGCTTTCTTT
NA | TRBD2 | TRBJ2-3 | TRBV18 | CASSPNGGRAADTQYF | TGTGCCAGCTCACCAAATGGCGGGAGGGCCGCAGATACGCAGTATTTT
NA | TRBD2 | TRBJ2-2 | TRBV30 | CAWHSSGRNTGELFF | TGTGCCTGGCATAGTAGCGGGAGGAACACCGGGGAGCTGTTTTTT
once | TRBD1 | TRBJ2-2 | TRBV28 | CASSTGQGFTGELFF | TGTGCCAGCAGTACGGGACAGGGCTTCACCGGGGAGCTGTTTTTT
NA | NA | TRBJ1-1 | TRBV10-3 | CAISHGQYDGDPFF | TGTGCCATCAGCCATGGACAGTACGACGGCGATCCTTTCTTT
NA | NA | TRBJ2-2 | TRBV28 | CASTLTGPPGELFF | TGTGCCAGCACCCTTACAGGGCCCCCCGGGGAGCTGTTTTTT
NA | TRBD2 | TRBJ2-1 | TRBV2 | CASSDSGRYSSYNEQFF | TGTGCCAGCAGCGATAGCGGGAGGTATAGCTCCTACAATGAGCAGTTCTTC
NA | NA | TRBJ2-2 | TRBV28 | CASSSTRGTGELFF | TGTGCCAGCAGTTCAACACGAGGCACCGGGGAGCTGTTTTTT
NA | NA | TRBJ2-1 | TRBV11-2 | CASSLAGGSYNEQFF | TGTGCCAGCAGCTTAGCGGGTGGATCCTACAATGAGCAGTTCTTC
NA | NA | TRBJ2-7 | TRBV28 | CASSPPSGSAYYEQYF | TGTGCCAGCAGTCCTCCGTCCGGGTCGGCCTACTACGAGCAGTACTTC
NA | NA | TRBJ2-1 | TRBV19 | CASSISSGGYNEQFF | TGTGCCAGTAGTATTTCCAGCGGAGGCTACAATGAGCAGTTCTTC
NA | TRBD1 | TRBJ2-7 | TRBV7-2 | CASSLVGGTGDRGTYEQYF | TGTGCCAGCAGCTTAGTGGGGGGGACAGGGGATCGGGGAACCTACGAGCAGTACTTC
NA | TRBD1 | TRBJ2-7 | TRBV29-1 | CSVESRGQVGPYEQYF | TGCAGCGTTGAATCGAGGGGACAGGTGGGCCCCTACGAGCAGTACTTC
NA | NA | TRBJ2-7 | TRBV6-5 | CASTMGGEFSYEQYF | TGTGCCAGCACCATGGGTGGGGAGTTCTCCTACGAGCAGTACTTC
NA | NA | TRBJ2-4 | TRBV4-1 | CASSYLPGISPNF | TGCGCCAGCAGCTATTTACCGGGAATATCTCCGAACTTC
once | NA | TRBJ2-7 | TRBV7-4 | CASSLGLVKPYEQYF | TGTGCCAGCAGCTTAGGCCTAGTGAAACCCTACGAGCAGTACTTC
NA | NA | TRBJ2-7 | TRBV18 | CASSPPGGYEQYF | TGTGCCAGCTCACCACCAGGGGGCTACGAGCAGTACTTC
NA | NA | TRBJ1-4 | TRBV6-5 | CASSLDRNNEKLFF | TGTGCCAGCAGTCTAGACAGAAATAATGAAAAACTGTTTTTT
NA | NA | TRBJ1-1 | TRBV5-1 | CASSLLGGLNTEAFF | TGCGCCAGCAGCTTGTTAGGCGGGTTGAACACTGAAGCTTTCTTT
NA | NA | TRBJ1-2 | TRBV27 | CASSSHSTVPYGYTF | TGTGCCAGCAGTTCCCACTCGACAGTCCCCTATGGCTACACCTTC
NA | NA | TRBJ2-1 | TRBV5-1 | CASSGGTALNEQFF | TGCGCCAGCAGCGGGGGGACCGCGCTCAATGAGCAGTTCTTC
few | NA | TRBJ2-7 | TRBV5-1 | CASSLVADRNYEQYF | TGCGCCAGCAGCCTGGTCGCTGACAGAAACTACGAGCAGTACTTC
NA | NA | TRBJ2-7 | TRBV4-1 | CASSHDRTAGFYEQYF | TGCGCCAGCAGCCACGACCGTACAGCGGGCTTCTACGAGCAGTACTTC
NA | NA | TRBJ1-2 | TRBV27 | CASRPTGHNYGYTF | TGTGCCAGCAGACCAACGGGACACAACTATGGCTACACCTTC